This TCR beta chain was found in a study of regulatory dendritic cells for organ transplantation (dated by TCRdb to 2016 to 2017). About the study as a whole: To make regulatory dendritic cells, monocytes were cultured with vitamin D3 on days 0 and 4, plus IL-10 on day 4. On day 6, LPS was added to the DC cultures to test how the DCs responded to a strong maturation-inducing agent. TCRbeta repertoires were sequenced from sorted naive and memory CD4+ and CD8+ T cells before and after allostimulation with regulatory or mature dendritic cells.

Study-level results and caveats: Allostimulation expanded memory CD8+ clones in both subjects, but regulatory dendritic cells appeared to induce more limited expansion than mature dendritic cells. Only a couple of subjects were sequenced, and considerable between-individual heterogeneity in the alloreactive memory CD8+ T cell pool was noted by the authors. Highly diverse repertoires were observed in naive CD4+ and CD8+ T cells, whereas lower diversity was observed in memory cells, and the most oligoclonal repertoires were found in memory CD8+ cells. Of the resting subsets, memory CD8+ T cells had the largest number of alloreactive TCR clonotypes.

Sorted T cell subsets were CFSE-labeled and co-cultured for five to six days with allogeneic regulatory or mature dendritic cells at a 1:10 DC:T ratio. FACS was used to sort CD4+ or CD8+ cells into naive T cells (CD45RA+) and memory T cells (CD45RO+). T cells for TCR sequencing came from a couple of healthy control subjects. Genomic DNA was extracted with the Qiagen DNeasy Blood & Tissue Kit. Regarding this clone: Its recognized antigen is unknown. Base qualities are not provided; no much larger clone lies one nucleotide away.

Multiplexed two-step PCR with Vbeta-specific forward primers and Jbeta-specific reverse primers was used to amplify TCRbeta CDR3 regions. Through the immunoSEQ service, the TCRbeta libraries were run on an Illumina instrument for sequencing. The study's processing was this. IMGT annotation was used to assign V, D and J genes, and synthetic CDR3 analogues were used to correct counts for multiplex PCR bias. In the immunoSEQ Analyzer, repertoire clonality was calculated as one minus normalized Shannon entropy. Whether a clone counted as expanded was decided by Fisher's exact test with Benjamini-Hochberg false discovery rate control and a two-tailed cutoff of P<0.01. TCRdb retrieved this table from immuneACCESS and kept in-frame rearrangements only. Not all clones are present; in checked studies, unresolved V genes account for under half, and no reason is known for the remainder. The V and J calls and clone size were taken over from that table, and D and trimming were inferred from the DNA. The sample table holds fewer than 25,000 clones, of which approximately 85% were seen once. In total, the top ten clones hold just under 0.7% of the sample.

The CDR1 and CDR2 encoded by the germline V gene are SGDLS and YYNGEE. The CDR3 measures 14 amino acids from cysteine to phenylalanine. Left in the record is the CDR3 DNA by itself, 42 bases read in frame from the first base. V lost 1 base and J lost 7 bases; the stretch between them is 15 bases long. The specimen was naive CD4+ T cells from blood cultured with regulatory dendritic cells. What the cell subset or site label conveys for this sample: CD45RA+ naive T cells. The V and J segments used are TRBV9 and TRBJ2-7; the D call is possibly TRBD1 or TRBD2, each sharing 5 bases. This receptor was taken from a human donor in good health. CDR3 reads: CASSVMGPPGEQYF. The nucleotide sequence is TGTGCCAGCAGCGTAATGGGGCCCCCGGGGGAGCAGTACTTC.